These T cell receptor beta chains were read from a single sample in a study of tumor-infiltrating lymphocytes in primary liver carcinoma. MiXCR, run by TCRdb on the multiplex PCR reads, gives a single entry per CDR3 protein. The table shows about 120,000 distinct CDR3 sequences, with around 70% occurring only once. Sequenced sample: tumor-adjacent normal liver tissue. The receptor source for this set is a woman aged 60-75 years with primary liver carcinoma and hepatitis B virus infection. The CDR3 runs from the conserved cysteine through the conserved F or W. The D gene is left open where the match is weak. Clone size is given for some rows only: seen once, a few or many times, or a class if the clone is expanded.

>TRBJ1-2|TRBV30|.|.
TGTACCTGGAGTATACACCGCTCTAACTATGGCTACACCTTC
CTWSIHRSNYGYTF
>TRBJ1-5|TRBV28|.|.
TGTGCCAGCACCATCCTTACACGGGGCCTGAGCAATCAGCCCCAGCATTTT
CASTILTRGLSNQPQHF
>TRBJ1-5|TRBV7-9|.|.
TGTGTCAGCAGCTTATTGGGGGAGCCTCAGCATTTT
CVSSLLGEPQHF
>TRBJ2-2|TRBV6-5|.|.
TGTGCCAACAGTCTGCGACGGGACACCGGGGAGCTGTCTTTT
CANSLRRDTGELSF
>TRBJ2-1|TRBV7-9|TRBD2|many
TGTGCCAGCAGCTCATGGGGAGCGGGAGGGCCTGATGAGCAGTTCTTC
CASSSWGAGGPDEQFF
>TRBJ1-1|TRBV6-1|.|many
TGTGCCAGCATCGCCCTGAGGGCGAACACTGAAGCTTTCTTT
CASIALRANTEAFF
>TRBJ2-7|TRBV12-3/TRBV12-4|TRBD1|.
TGTGCCAGCATAAGGACAGGGAACGAGGAGTACTTC
CASIRTGNEEYF
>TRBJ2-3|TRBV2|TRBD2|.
TGTGCCAGCAGGACTAGCGGGAGGATTACTAGCACAGATACGCAGTATTTT
CASRTSGRITSTDTQYF
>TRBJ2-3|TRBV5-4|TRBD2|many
TGTGCCAGCAGAGATGGGACTAGCGGGAGAAAGAGCACAGATACGCAGTATTTT
CASRDGTSGRKSTDTQYF
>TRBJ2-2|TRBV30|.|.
TGTGCCTGGTGTGTACTTCCCGGGGTAGGCAAGCTGTTTTTT
CAWCVLPGVGKLFF
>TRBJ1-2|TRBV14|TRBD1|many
TGTGCCAGCAGCGCCCAGGGACAGGGGATCGGCTACACCTTC
CASSAQGQGIGYTF
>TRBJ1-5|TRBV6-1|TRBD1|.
TGTGCCAACAGTACCCGGACAGGCGAGAGTTATAGCAATCAGTCCCAGCATTTT
CANSTRTGESYSNQSQHF
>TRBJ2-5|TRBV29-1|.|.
TGCACCATTGGGGGTGGCCGCGAGACCCAGTACTTC
CTIGGGRETQYF
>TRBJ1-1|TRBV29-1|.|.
TGCAGCGCCAGGACAGAAACAAACACTGAAGCTTTATTT
CSARTETNTEALF
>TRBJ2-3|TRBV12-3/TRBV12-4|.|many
TGTGCCAGCAGGGGTATCACAGATACGCAGTATTTT
CASRGITDTQYF
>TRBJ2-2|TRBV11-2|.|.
TGTACCAGCAGGTCTAAAAACTTGAGCACCGGGGAGCTGTTTTTT
CTSRSKNLSTGELFF
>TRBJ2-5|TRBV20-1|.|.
TGCAGTGCTAGGAACCCCGGGGGGACAGTTCAAGAGACCCAGTACTTC
CSARNPGGTVQETQYF
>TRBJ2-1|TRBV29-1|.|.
TGCGGCGTTGTAGACAGTTTCCTTGCCTACAATGAGCAGTTCTTC
CGVVDSFLAYNEQFF
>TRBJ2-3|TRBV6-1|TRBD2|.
TGTGCCAGCACTACCGAAATTGCGGGAGGGGATACGCAGTATTTT
CASTTEIAGGDTQYF
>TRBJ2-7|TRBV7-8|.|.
TGTGCCAGCAGCTTAGGGGCTAGGGCCCCTTCCTACGAGCAGTACTTC
CASSLGARAPSYEQYF
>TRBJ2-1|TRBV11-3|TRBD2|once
TGCGCCAGCAGTTTGAGACTAGCGGGAATTGAGCAGTTCTTC
CASSLRLAGIEQFF
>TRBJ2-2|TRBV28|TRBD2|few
TGTGCCAGCAGCCCTAGCGGGGCCCCGAACACCGGGGAGCTGTTTTTT
CASSPSGAPNTGELFF
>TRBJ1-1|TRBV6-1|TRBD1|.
TGTGCCAGCAGTGAATCGCTTATGGGCCCGACAGGGAATACTGAAGCTTTCTTT
CASSESLMGPTGNTEAFF
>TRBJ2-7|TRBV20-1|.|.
TGCAGTGCTCCGAAACAGGGGACTGTAACCTACGAGCAGTACTTC
CSAPKQGTVTYEQYF
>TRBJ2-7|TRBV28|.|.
TGTGCCAGTGGTTTAAGCCAGGGGAACGAGCAGTACTTC
CASGLSQGNEQYF
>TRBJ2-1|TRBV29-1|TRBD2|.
TGCAGCGTTGAAGATAGAGTAGCGGGCCAGGGCGATGAGCAATTCTTC
CSVEDRVAGQGDEQFF
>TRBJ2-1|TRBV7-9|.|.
TGCGCCAGCAGCCCCAACCCTTTAGCGCGAGGGCCCCGCAATGAGCAGTTCTTC
CASSPNPLARGPRNEQFF
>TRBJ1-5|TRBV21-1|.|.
TGTGCCAGCATCGATGGGTTAAGGAGTCGGCCTCAGCATTTT
CASIDGLRSRPQHF
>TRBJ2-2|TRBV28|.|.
TGTGCCGGCAGACAGGGTAACACCGGGGGGCTGTTTTTT
CAGRQGNTGGLFF
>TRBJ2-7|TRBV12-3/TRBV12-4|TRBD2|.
TGTGCCAGCATCCATAGCGGGAGTGCGTACGAGTGGTACTTC
CASIHSGSAYEWYF
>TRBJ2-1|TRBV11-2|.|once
TGTGCCAGCAGCTGTACTAAGAGCTCCTATAATGAGCATTTCTTC
CASSCTKSSYNEHFF
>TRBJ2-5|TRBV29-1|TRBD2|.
TGCAGCGTTGTCGTAGCGGGAGAGACCCAATACTTC
CSVVVAGETQYF
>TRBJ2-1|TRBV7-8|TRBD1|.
TGTGCCAGCAGCCCGCTACAGGGGCTCTACAATGAGCAGTTCTTC
CASSPLQGLYNEQFF
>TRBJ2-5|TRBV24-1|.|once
TGTGTCACCAGTGAACGAAGAAACCAAGAGACCCAGTACTTC
CVTSERRNQETQYF
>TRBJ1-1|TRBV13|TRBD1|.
TGTGCCAGTAGCCCAGGGACAGCTTACACGGAAACTTTCTTT
CASSPGTAYTETFF
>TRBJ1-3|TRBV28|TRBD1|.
TGTGCCAGCAGACTCGGGACAGGGGGCATAGCTGGAAACACCATATATTTT
CASRLGTGGIAGNTIYF
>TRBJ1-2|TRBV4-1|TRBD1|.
TGCGCCAGCAGCCCCATGAGCTTACAGGGGGCCGGGGCCTATACCTTC
CASSPMSLQGAGAYTF
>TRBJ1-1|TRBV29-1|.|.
TGCAGCGTTGTGGGGGGGTTAGCGATCATTGAAGCTTTCTTT
CSVVGGLAIIEAFF
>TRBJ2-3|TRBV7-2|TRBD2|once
TGTGCCAGCAGCCACACCAACCAAGCGGGAGGAGGTACGCAGTATTTT
CASSHTNQAGGGTQYF
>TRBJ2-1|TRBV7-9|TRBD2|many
TGTGCCAGCAGCCCGATGCTGGCTAGCGGGAGGGACAATGAGCAGTTCTTC
CASSPMLASGRDNEQFF
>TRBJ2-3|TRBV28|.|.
TGTGCCAGCATTGTGGGCGGGACAAACACAGATACGCAGTATTTT
CASIVGGTNTDTQYF
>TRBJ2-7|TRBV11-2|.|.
TGTGCCAGCAGCTTATCAGTGACTAGACTCTACGAGCAGTACTTC
CASSLSVTRLYEQYF
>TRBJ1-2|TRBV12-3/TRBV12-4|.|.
.
CASSLKADYGCTF
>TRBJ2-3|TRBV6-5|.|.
TGCTCCAGCAGTAAAGCCTCCGGTACGCAGTATTTT
CSSSKASGTQYF
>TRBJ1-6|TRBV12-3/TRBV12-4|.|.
TGTGCCAGCATTCCCAGGACACAGTATAATTCACCCCTCCACTTT
CASIPRTQYNSPLHF
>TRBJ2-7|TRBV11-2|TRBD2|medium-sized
TGTGCCAGCAGCGCCATTTCCCGACTAGCGGGAGGGCAGAAACCCTACGAGCAGTACTTC
CASSAISRLAGGQKPYEQYF
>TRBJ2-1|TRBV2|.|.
TGTGCCGGTCTAGTCAGCTCCTACTATGAGCAGTTCTTC
CAGLVSSYYEQFF
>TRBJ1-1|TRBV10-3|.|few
TGTGCCACCCGCCCGAACCAGAACACTGAAGCTTTCTTT
CATRPNQNTEAFF
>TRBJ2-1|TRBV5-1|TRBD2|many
TGCGCCAGCAGCCAATGGCTTTTGTGGTCCCTAGCGGATAACAATGAGCAGTTCTTC
CASSQWLLWSLADNNEQFF
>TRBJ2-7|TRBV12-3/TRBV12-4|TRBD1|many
TGTGCCAGCAGTTTAAGGGACAGGGCGCCCTACGAGCAGTACTTC
CASSLRDRAPYEQYF
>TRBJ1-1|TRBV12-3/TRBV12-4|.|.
TGTGCCAGCACCCTGGGGACGAAACAGTACACTGAAGCTTTCTTT
CASTLGTKQYTEAFF
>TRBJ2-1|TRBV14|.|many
TGTGCCAGCAGCCAAGATGTGAGATACAATGAGCAGTTCTTC
CASSQDVRYNEQFF
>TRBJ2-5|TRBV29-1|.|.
TGCAGCGTTGTGGGGCGGACCCAAGATACCCGGTACTTC
CSVVGRTQDTRYF
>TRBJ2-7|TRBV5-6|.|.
TGTGCCAGCAGCTTTGCCGGGATCGGATACGAGCAGTACTTC
CASSFAGIGYEQYF